This T cell receptor (beta chain) was observed in a study of PD-1 blockade in classical Hodgkin lymphoma (dated by TCRdb to 2018 to 2020). Regarding the study in general: Nivolumab dosing was 3 mg/kg intravenously every 2 weeks, continuing until either disease progression or unacceptable toxicity. The study used TCR beta sequencing and CyTOF to define a peripheral blood immune signature of response to PD-1 blockade in classical Hodgkin lymphoma. What the research found in general, with its limitations: Trial patients with a complete response had baseline diversity similar to that of newly diagnosed patients, while partial responders and progressors had significantly lower diversity. By C4D1, a significant rise was seen in CD4+ TCR diversity but not in CD8+ TCR diversity (p=0.0027 vs p=0.16), and the rise was most apparent among complete responders (p=0.02). The study was restricted to a single clinical trial cohort, and the causes of repertoire differences, possibly disease activity or prior therapy, were left undefined. Lower diversity was seen in patients whose nivolumab began less than 1 year after ASCT, and these patients were left out of later analyses so that immune reconstitution would not confound the results. Baseline TCR diversity was reported to be lower in newly diagnosed patients than in healthy donors and to be lower still in relapsed/refractory patients.

The time point tag for this specimen amounts to: cycle 2 day 1 (C2D1) of nivolumab. Relapse after autologous stem cell transplantation had occurred in all trial patients, and cohorts A, B and C were distinguished by prior brentuximab vedotin exposure. The trial cohort included fewer than 65 patients with relapsed/refractory classical Hodgkin lymphoma, and each patient had a best overall response of complete response, partial response or progressive disease. Single-agent nivolumab was administered to trial patients in the multi-cohort phase II CheckMate 205 trial. Best overall response was determined by an independent review committee according to the 2007 International Working Group response criteria. Trial PBMCs were collected just before the start of nivolumab (C1D1) and during therapy at cycle 2 day 1 and cycle 4 day 1. Peripheral blood was collected in 8 mL Vacutainer Cell Preparation Tubes, from which PBMCs were isolated by centrifugation and then cryopreserved.

A distance of 6 bases separates the germline ends of V and J, which lose 1 base and 5 bases respectively. CDR1 SGHRS and CDR2 YFSETQ were looked up in the germline V gene. The CDR3 measures 12 amino acids from cysteine to phenylalanine. Solely the CDR3 DNA is kept, with 36 bases framed from the first base. In the case of this clone: The target of this receptor is not known. Base quality data are lacking; no much larger clone is found one base away.

Genomic DNA was extracted with the Qiagen DNeasy kit from unsorted PBMCs and from negatively selected CD4+ and CD8+ fractions. Using primers that anneal to V and J segments, immunoSEQ multiplex PCR amplified the TCR beta CDR3 regions. A synthetic immune receptor repertoire was used to minimize amplification bias, and any remaining bias was removed computationally after sequencing. For the original study's pipeline: Custom Python scripts were used to quantify repertoire diversity as the Shannon entropy index. The unsorted, CD4+ and CD8+ repertoires were each analyzed separately, with the exception of combined analyses, where CD4+ and CD8+ sequences were merged in silico. A clone counted as expanded when the clone's frequency after treatment rose at least 2-fold relative to C1D1, and clones undetected at baseline were given a pseudocount of 0.5. Singleton clones were defined as clones with 0 or 1 copy at C1D1, and non-singleton clones were defined as clones with 2 or more copies. By matching protein sequences in sorted samples from the same patient, clones expanded in unsorted samples were annotated as CD4+, CD8+ or unknown. Wilcoxon tests on paired samples were used to test diversity changes from C1D1 to C4D1. TCRdb obtained this table from immuneACCESS and retained in-frame rearrangements with V and J assigned. These tables miss some clones; where compared with another copy, unresolved V genes account for less than half of the shortfall, and the remainder is unexplained. V and J calls and clone size are copied from that table; D and trimming were computed from the DNA. Within this sample are about 19,000 clones, with around 75% of them counted one time only. The ten top clones hold about a sixth of the sample.

This sample comprised peripheral blood mononuclear cells (PBMCs), obtained before the second cycle of nivolumab. The source is a human donor with classical Hodgkin lymphoma. The rearranged chain carries TRBV5-1 and TRBJ1-2, with no confident D gene call. The CDR3 in this case is CASSLNSYGYTF. The DNA sequence is given as TGCGCCAGCAGCTTGAACAGTTATGGCTACACCTTC.